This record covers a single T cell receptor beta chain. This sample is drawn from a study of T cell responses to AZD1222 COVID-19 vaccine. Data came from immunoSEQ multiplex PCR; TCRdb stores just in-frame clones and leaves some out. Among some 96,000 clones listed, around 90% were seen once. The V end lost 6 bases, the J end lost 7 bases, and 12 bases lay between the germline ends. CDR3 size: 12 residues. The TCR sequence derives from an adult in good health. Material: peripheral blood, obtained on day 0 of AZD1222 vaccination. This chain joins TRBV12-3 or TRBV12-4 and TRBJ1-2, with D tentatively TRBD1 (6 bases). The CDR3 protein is CASRITGSGYTF. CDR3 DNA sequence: TGTGCCAGCAGGATTACAGGGAGTGGCTACACCTTC.